Below are 20 T cell receptor beta chains sequenced from a single sample in a study of T-cell reconstitution after alpha-beta-depleted transplantation in children. Researchers prepared the TCRbeta library using unique molecular identifiers, the study reports. TCRdb re-derived calls from the PCR reads in MiXCR, one entry per CDR3 protein. This table holds around 440,000 distinct CDR3 sequences, over 9.5% found once. The sample in question was PBMCs, obtained before TCRalphabeta/CD19-depleted stem cell transplant. These receptors were obtained from a child aged 2 to 15 with inherited bone marrow failure, due to receive a stem cell transplant.

This clonotype was observed many times. This chain uses TRBV5-1 with TRBJ2-7; D may be TRBD2 (5 bases). Germline CDR1 SGHRS, CDR2 YFSETQ. The CDR3 extends over 15 amino acids. The V gene lost 4 bases and the J gene lost 6 bases, with 20 bases spanning the gap. The CDR3: CASSLTGKASTEQYF. The DNA for the CDR3 is TGCGCCAGCAGCCTAACCGGGAAGGCGAGTACCGAGCAGTACTTC.

On this clonotype itself: This sequence may be a read error, since a much larger clone differs from it by one base. For the CDR3, the DNA is TGCAGTGCTGGTCTAGCGGGGAGCTCCTACAATGACCAGTTCTTC. It is translated as CSAGLAGSSYNDQFF. The gene calls are TRBV20-1 and TRBJ2-1, with TRBD2 matching 9 bases. CDR3 length: 15 amino acids. Germline lookup yields CDR1 DFQATT and CDR2 SNEGSKA (reference sequence).

The rearrangement links TRBV4-2 to TRBJ2-1; D remains ambiguous. The CDR3 covers 16 residues. V shed 1 base and J shed 0 bases, with 10 bases lying between them. Germline CDR1 LGHNA, CDR2 YNFKEQ. CDR3 coding DNA: TGTGCCAGCAGCCAAGCTCTAACGAGCTCCTACAATGAGCAGTTCTTC. Translating gives CASSQALTSSYNEQFF.

This clonotype was recorded at least ten times. This chain uses TRBV27 with TRBJ2-7; 11 bases agree with TRBD1. The CDR3 is made up of 15 amino acids. J was trimmed by 5 bases and V by 5 bases; bases with no gene match: 8. Germline-derived CDR1 and CDR2 are MNHEY and SMNVEV (reference sequence). The CDR3 nucleotides are TGTGCCAGCAGTCTACGGACAGGGGGCTTACACGAGCAGTACTTC. Its translation: CASSLRTGGLHEQYF.

In this sample, this clonotype turned up many times. The genes are TRBV7-2 and TRBJ1-5; no firm D call. This CDR3 has 15 residues. Trimming stripped 3 bases from V and 0 bases from J, with 9 bases between. The V gene's germline CDR1 is SGHTA and CDR2 FQGNSA. CDR3 amino acids: CASSFSGYSNQPQHF. CDR3 in DNA: TGTGCCAGCAGCTTCTCGGGGTATAGCAATCAGCCCCAGCATTTT. Combining the CDR3 with reference TRBV7-2 and TRBJ1-5 gives the whole variable domain GAGVSQSPSNKVTEKGKDVELRCDPISGHTALYWYRQSLGQGLEFLIYFQGNSAPDKSGLPSDRFSAERTGGSVSTLTIQRTQQEDSAVYLCASSFSGYSNQPQHFGDGTRLSIL.

In regard to this clonotype: The conserved phenylalanine or tryptophan is not found at the CDR3 terminus, so this likely reflects a read error. V and J are TRBV5-6 and TRBJ2-7; 11 positions match TRBD2. V lost 3 bases and J lost 2; bases outside the gene matches: 4. The CDR3 totals 15 residues. CDR1 is SGHDT, CDR2 YYEEEE, per germline. Here the CDR3 reads CASSSLAGATYEQYS. In DNA, the CDR3 is TGTGCCAGCAGCTCACTAGCGGGAGCTACCTACGAGCAGTACTCC.

The chain links TRBV30 to TRBJ1-1, with D unclear. The V end lost 0 bases, the J end lost 1 base, and 15 bases lay between the germline ends. The germline V gene encodes CDR1 GTSNPN and CDR2 SVGIG (reference sequence). The CDR3 is 16 residues long. In DNA form, the CDR3 reads TGTGCCTGGAGTGTAAAATTTAGGGCCCCGAACACTGAAGCTTTCTTT. Encoded protein: CAWSVKFRAPNTEAFF.

This clonotype was picked up many times. The chain's CDR3 is CASSQDRSPSYEQYF. The CDR3 bases are TGCGCCAGCAGCCAAGATCGATCACCGAGCTACGAGCAGTACTTC. The chain links TRBV4-3 to TRBJ2-7, with D hard to call. Per germline, CDR1 LGHNA and CDR2 YSLEER. CDR3 length: 15 residues. V was pared by 0 bases and J by 3 bases, with 12 bases between.

Comment on this clonotype: A read error may be the cause here, since a much bigger clone is one base away. V gene TRBV29-1 combines with J gene TRBJ2-3, with D possibly being TRBD1 or TRBD2 (5 bases each). The CDR3 consists of 12 residues. Germline CDR1 reads SQVTM; CDR2 reads ANQGSEA. V dropped 6 bases and J dropped 4 bases, with 11 bases sitting between them. The CDR3 DNA sequence: TGCAGCGTGTCGACAGCGGCAGATACGCAGTATTTT. Translating gives CSVSTAADTQYF.

This clonotype appeared many times. CDR3 bases: TGTGCCAGCAGCTTGCTGGGGGACACTGAAGCTTTCTTT. This gives the protein CASSLLGDTEAFF. The chain links TRBV5-5 to TRBJ1-1; D may be TRBD1 (5 bases). The CDR3 sequence is 13 residues long. Deletions cut 1 base from V and 3 bases from J, with 7 bases between. Germline values: CDR1 SGHKS, CDR2 YYEKEE (reference sequence).

This clonotype has a handful of counts. V and J are TRBV18 and TRBJ2-1; D call uncertain. Trimming left V 3 bases short and J 7 bases short, with 28 bases between. This CDR3 spans 19 amino acids. Looked up from germline, CDR1 is KGHSH and CDR2 is LQKENI. The DNA of the CDR3 is TGTGCCAGCTCACCCCCATCTGAGGAGCCACAGAACTTTTATAATGAGCAGTTCTTC. Encoded protein: CASSPPSEEPQNFYNEQFF.

This clonotype was observed many times. The V gene is TRBV29-1, the J gene TRBJ2-7; 7 bases map to TRBD1. CDR1 SQVTM and CDR2 ANQGSEA come from the germline V gene. The CDR3 consists of 11 residues. Trimming cost V 6 bases and J 7 bases; bases outside gene matches: 6. The CDR3: CSVEGAREQYF. The CDR3 bases are TGCAGCGTCGAGGGGGCACGGGAGCAGTACTTC.

This clonotype was seen ten or more times. The gene calls are TRBV6-1 and TRBJ1-1, with D perhaps matching TRBD1 (6 bases). The CDR3 loop spans 15 amino acids. Germline V gives CDR1 MNHNS, CDR2 SASEGT. Trimming took 0 bases from V and 4 from J, leaving 12 bases between them. The CDR3 region is CASSEAGRTVTEAFF. The CDR3 DNA follows: TGTGCCAGCAGTGAAGCCGGGAGGACAGTCACTGAAGCTTTCTTT.

This clonotype was counted many times. The chain uses TRBV4-1 and TRBJ2-1; 9 bases are a match to TRBD2. Germline assignment: CDR1 MGHRA and CDR2 YSYEKL. The V segment lost 4 bases and the J segment 16 bases; nucleotides outside the gene matches: 11. This CDR3 spans 13 amino acids. The DNA for the CDR3 is TGCGCCAGCAGCCCTTATAGCGGGAGTCCCCCATTCTTC. This codes for CASSPYSGSPPFF.

Only a few counts were recorded for this clonotype. CDR3 in DNA: TGTGCCAGCAGTTGGAATCAATGGGGGGGGGAAGAGACCCAGTACTTC. Translating it yields CASSWNQWGGEETQYF. V is TRBV12-3 or TRBV12-4 and J is TRBJ2-5, with 7 positions matching TRBD2. The V gene end was trimmed by 4 bases and the J gene end by 3 bases; junction bases not matched to a gene: 11. This CDR3 is built from 16 residues.

This clonotype was picked up many times. The CDR3 coding sequence is TGTGCCAGCAGCTTAAGCAATGCGAGAGGGGGAAGCCCAGATACGCAGTATTTT. This sequence encodes CASSLSNARGGSPDTQYF. The chain recombines TRBV7-6 with TRBJ2-3; D is possibly TRBD1 (6 bases). Germline V gene sequence: CDR1 SGHVS, CDR2 FNYEAQ. This CDR3 spans 18 amino acids. Trimming took 2 bases from V and 4 from J, leaving 22 bases between them. Full variable domain (outside the CDR3, taken from reference TRBV7-6 and TRBJ2-3): GAGVSQSPRYKVTKRGQDVALRCDPISGHVSLYWYRQALGQGPEFLTYFNYEAQQDKSGLPNDRFSAERPEGSISTLTIQRTEQRDSAMYRCASSLSNARGGSPDTQYFGPGTRLTVL.

On this clonotype: A much more abundant neighbour one base away suggests this may be a read error. The chain recombines TRBV20-1 with TRBJ2-1; 11 positions match TRBD2. V was pared by 4 bases and J by 8 bases, with 10 bases of the junction left unmatched. The germline CDR1 and CDR2 sequences are DFQATT and SNEGSKA (reference sequence). The CDR3 loop spans 15 amino acids. The CDR3 spells CSANKLAGVGHEQFF. DNA of the CDR3: TGCAGTGCTAATAAACTAGCGGGAGTAGGCCATGAGCAGTTCTTC.

This chain connects TRBV19 to TRBJ1-5; 8 bases line up with TRBD1. The germline V gene has CDR1 LNHDA and CDR2 SQIVND (reference sequence). V lost 4 bases, J lost 5 bases, and 7 bases stayed unmatched. The CDR3 is 15 amino acids. The CDR3 loop reads CASSTRTGFDQPQHF. The DNA for the CDR3 is TGTGCCAGTAGTACCCGGACAGGGTTCGATCAGCCCCAGCATTTT.

The CDR3 sequence is CSVEGLAGDLDTQYF. DNA of the CDR3: TGCAGCGTTGAAGGACTAGCGGGAGATTTAGATACGCAGTATTTT. V is TRBV29-1 and J is TRBJ2-3; 12 bases agree with TRBD2. V shed 1 base and J 5 bases; nucleotides not matched to a gene: 4. This CDR3 contains 15 residues. Germline V CDR1 and CDR2: SQVTM, ANQGSEA.

This clonotype appeared many times. V usage is TRBV29-1 and J usage is TRBJ2-5; tentatively, D is TRBD1 or TRBD2 (6 bases each). Trimming pared 4 bases from V and 4 bases from J, leaving 13 bases between. The germline gives CDR1 SQVTM, CDR2 ANQGSEA. The CDR3 is made up of 13 amino acids. The CDR3 is CSVGFGGGETQYF. The CDR3 nucleotides read TGCAGCGTTGGGTTCGGAGGGGGAGAGACCCAGTACTTC.